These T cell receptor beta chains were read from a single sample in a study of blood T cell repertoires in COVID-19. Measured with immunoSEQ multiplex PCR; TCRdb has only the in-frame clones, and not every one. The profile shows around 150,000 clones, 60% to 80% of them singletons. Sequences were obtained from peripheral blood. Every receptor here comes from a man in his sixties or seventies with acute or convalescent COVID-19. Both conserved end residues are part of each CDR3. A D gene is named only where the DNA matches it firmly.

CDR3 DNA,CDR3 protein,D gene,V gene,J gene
TGCAGCGCATACCGGGACAGGGGTGAAGCTTTCTTT,CSAYRDRGEAFF,TRBD1,TRBV29-1,TRBJ1-1
TGTGCCAGTCGGATTCAGGGGGCTGATGGCTACACCTTC,CASRIQGADGYTF,TRBD1,TRBV12-3/TRBV12-4,TRBJ1-2
TGTGCCAGCAGTTACTCGGTTGCCCAGGGCGGGGAGCTGTTTTTT,CASSYSVAQGGELFF,.,TRBV6-5,TRBJ2-2
TGTGCCACCAGTGACAGGACAGGGGGCGTTAAGACAGATACGCAGTATTTT,CATSDRTGGVKTDTQYF,TRBD1,TRBV24-1,TRBJ2-3
TGTGCCAGCAGCCAAGATCCGACAGGGGGCTACGAGCAGTACTTC,CASSQDPTGGYEQYF,TRBD1,TRBV3-1/TRBV3-2,TRBJ2-7
TGTGCCAGCAGCTTAGCCCGCGCTCCAGGGACAACCGAGCAGTACTTC,CASSLARAPGTTEQYF,.,TRBV11-3,TRBJ2-7
TGTGCCAGCTCATACGACAGGGTGAACACCGGGGAGCTGTTTTTT,CASSYDRVNTGELFF,TRBD1,TRBV18,TRBJ2-2
TGTGCCAGCAGCTTAGGCGGCCGTATCTACGAGCAGTACTTC,CASSLGGRIYEQYF,.,TRBV7-2,TRBJ2-7
TGCGCCAGCAGCCAAGAAAGACTAGCCGCGACAGATACGCAGTATTTT,CASSQERLAATDTQYF,TRBD2,TRBV4-1,TRBJ2-3
TGTGCCAGCTTATCCGGGACAGACGCCTACGAGCAGTACTTC,CASLSGTDAYEQYF,TRBD1,TRBV18,TRBJ2-7